These 5 T cell receptor beta chains were all obtained from the same sample, sequenced in a study of T cells in Graves' hyperthyroidism and ophthalmopathy. TCR beta CDR3 regions were amplified from RNA transcripts. Using the HTBI primer set, a first-round RT-PCR was run on the TCR CDR3. TCRdb called the multiplex PCR reads again in MiXCR, with one record for every CDR3 protein. In the table there are hundreds of thousands of distinct CDR3 sequences, roughly 15% of which are singletons. The sequencing input was blood. All receptors derive from a woman aged 40 to 50 with Graves' ophthalmopathy.

The chain has TRBV28 and TRBJ1-6; 7 bases line up with TRBD1. The V gene's germline CDR1 is MDHEN and CDR2 SYDVKM. CDR3 length: 14 amino acids. The J segment lost 9 bases and the V segment lost 4 bases, leaving 6 bases of the junction unmatched. CDR3 protein: CASSSGRGSSPLHF. As DNA, the CDR3 is TGTGCCAGCAGTTCGGGCAGGGGGAGTTCACCCCTCCACTTT.

The V and J genes are TRBV7-3 and TRBJ2-6; D is uncertain. This CDR3 contains 15 residues. Germline-derived CDR1 and CDR2 are SGHTA and FQGTGA. V was clipped by 5 bases and J by 0 bases, with 8 bases between them. This CDR3 reads CASSRPSSGANVLTF. CDR3 nucleotides: TGTGCCAGCAGCCGACCGTCCTCTGGGGCCAACGTCCTGACTTTC.

The CDR3 here is CASSSGTSGSWVSGELFF. CDR3 coding DNA: TGCGCCAGCAGCTCCGGGACTAGCGGGTCCTGGGTTAGCGGGGAGCTGTTTTTT. The gene calls are TRBV5-1 and TRBJ2-2; 12 nucleotides match TRBD2. The CDR3 contains 18 residues. The V and J ends lost 3 bases and 7 bases, in that order; junction bases with no gene match: 13. The V gene's germline CDR1 is SGHRS and CDR2 YFSETQ. The full variable domain, with the rest looked up from reference TRBV5-1 and TRBJ2-2, is KAGVTQTPRYLIKTRGQQVTLSCSPISGHRSVSWYQQTPGQGLQFLFEYFSETQRNKGNFPGRFSGRQFSNSRSEMNVSTLELGDSALYLCASSSGTSGSWVSGELFFGEGSRLTVL.

Details on this clonotype: Just one base apart from a much larger clone, this may be a read error. Because the CDR3 is missing its conserved closing phenylalanine or tryptophan, this is likely a read error. The chain uses TRBV6-2 or TRBV6-3 and TRBJ1-2, with D tentatively TRBD1 (5 bases). Per the germline V gene, CDR1 is MNHEY and CDR2 is SVGEGT. This CDR3 comprises 13 residues. The V and J ends lost 2 bases and 4 bases respectively, with 8 bases between them. In nucleotides, the CDR3 is TGTGCCAGCAGTTACCGGGACGTCTATGGCTACACCCTC. Protein: CASSYRDVYGYTL.

This clonotype was seen just once. The junction differs from germline at one of its ends, possibly a read error. This rearrangement joins TRBV6-9 to TRBJ1-1; D might be TRBD1 (6 bases). Germline CDR1 is MNHGY and CDR2 is SVAAGI. This CDR3 spans 14 amino acids. CDR3 in DNA: TGTGCCAGCAGTTATCGGGAGACAGGTTCCGAAGCTCTCTTT. Amino acids: CASSYRETGSEALF.